This T cell receptor beta chain was captured in a study of OX40 agonist ivuxolimab in advanced cancers. Turning to the study itself: The patients got ivuxolimab, which is an agonistic anti-OX40 (CD134) antibody. Aged about 20 to 80 with a mean of approximately 60 years, they were around 79% male. Two patients with cutaneous melanoma and one with hepatocellular carcinoma, three in total, showed partial responses.

Repertoires were generated with immunoSEQ multiplex PCR, while TCRdb's copy carries only in-frame clones and drops some. Of about 8,900 clones in the sample, more than 70% were seen once. V dropped 6 bases and J dropped 0 bases, with 12 bases sitting between them. The CDR3 totals 14 residues. Germline CDR1 is SQVTM and CDR2 is ANQGSEA. Sequenced material: CD4+ or CD8+ T cells sorted from blood, taken in a trial of the OX40 agonist ivuxolimab. This clonotype was sampled from an adult with an advanced solid tumor such as melanoma, head and neck, liver or kidney cancer. V is TRBV29-1 and J is TRBJ2-1; D may be TRBD2 (5 bases). CDR3 sequence: CSVATSGSYNEQFF. The CDR3 nucleotides are TGCAGCGTCGCCACTAGTGGCTCCTACAATGAGCAGTTCTTC.